This TCR beta chain was recovered during a study of T cells in localized non-small cell lung cancer. Sequencing was performed with immunoSEQ multiplex PCR; in TCRdb, only in-frame clones are kept and a portion is missing. The table shows fewer than 30,000 clones, with roughly 84% occurring only once. V lost 6 bases and J 1 base, leaving 12 bases between the germline ends. Germline CDR1 SNHLY, CDR2 FYNNEI. This CDR3 spans 14 amino acids. Source: peripheral blood mononuclear cells, taken before any cancer treatment. This sequence was found in a man aged 40 to 69 with stage III lung adenocarcinoma. The chain carries TRBV2 and TRBJ1-1, with a tentative D call TRBD1 (5 bases). The CDR3 nucleotides read TGTGCCAGCAGGGGGGTGTCGGCGAACACTGAAGCTTTCTTT. The encoded protein is CASRGVSANTEAFF.